There are many counts of the clone carrying this T cell receptor (beta chain). The antigen is not known. With iRepertoire HTBI primers and Arm-PCR of CDR3 regions, TCR beta libraries were built. In TCRdb, the multiplex PCR reads were re-called with MiXCR into one record per CDR3 protein. The sample has 680,000 or so distinct CDR3 sequences; roughly 16% are singletons. The sample belongs to a study of regulatory T cells in long-lasting Graves disease. Findings of the study overall: The researchers studied only peripheral blood, not thyroid tissue.

The time point is: newly diagnosed GD, antithyroid drugs for less than 3 months. PBMCs were the source of the RNA used for TCR sequencing. This sample also appeared in a second study, on T cells in Graves' hyperthyroidism and ophthalmopathy. That work contributes: Hyperthyroidism had been newly diagnosed in patients aged 18 to 65, and its duration was under 2 months. Separation of ophthalmopathy from stable hyperthyroidism was achieved by a 13 V-J model. Ophthalmopathy, which appeared later, was predicted by the model a median about 6 months before onset.

The source material was peripheral blood mononuclear cells (PBMCs), sampled at new diagnosis, from a patient treated with antithyroid drugs. This TCR was sampled from a woman aged 30 to 39 with Graves disease.

CDR3 in DNA: TGTGCCAGCAGCTCGGGGACGGCTGTACAACAGTCACCCCTCCACTTT. It codes for CASSSGTAVQQSPLHF. J is TRBJ1-6 and V is TRBV7-2; D possibly corresponds to TRBD1 (5 bases). The V gene lost 4 bases and the J gene lost 10 bases, with 20 bases spanning the gap. In germline, CDR1 is SGHTA, CDR2 FQGNSA. The CDR3 contains 16 residues.